These T cell receptor beta chains were read from a single sample in a study of T-cell memory formation after mild COVID-19. TCRdb recomputed calls from the 5' RACE reads with MiXCR, one row per CDR3 protein. The profile covers 65,000 to 95,000 distinct CDR3 sequences, with around 13% appearing a single time and roughly 40% taken by the ten largest. Material for sequencing was PBMCs or a T cell subset sorted from them (not recorded which). Receptor source: a man aged 18 to 35 who had mild COVID-19 (a few samples of this study predate the infection). Cell type and time point are not known. Each CDR3 is given with its conserved first and last residue. The order of the fields is clone size, D gene, V gene, J gene, CDR3 protein, CDR3 DNA. A D gene is named only where the DNA matches it firmly. Expanded clones get a size class; other rows say once, few or many, or leave the size out.

few	-	TRBV4-1	TRBJ1-4	CASSRRRGTNEKLFF	TGCGCCAGCAGCCGCCGTAGGGGGACTAATGAAAAACTGTTTTTT
many	-	TRBV12-3/TRBV12-4	TRBJ2-7	CASSPSSYEQYF	TGTGCCAGCAGCCCCAGCTCCTACGAGCAGTACTTC
few	TRBD1	TRBV2	TRBJ2-2	CASSEGGDRGGTGELFF	TGTGCCAGCAGTGAAGGGGGTGACAGGGGTGGCACCGGGGAGCTGTTTTTT
-	TRBD2	TRBV7-9	TRBJ2-1	CASSSTLSSGVFDEQFF	TGTGCCAGCAGCTCGACGCTTTCTAGCGGGGTCTTCGATGAGCAGTTCTTC
-	-	TRBV7-9	TRBJ1-1	CASAAFGTEAFF	TGTGCCAGCGCGGCGTTCGGCACTGAAGCTTTCTTT
-	TRBD2	TRBV5-4	TRBJ2-3	CASTDGGRLAGVDTQYF	TGTGCCAGCACCGACGGCGGGAGGCTAGCGGGGGTGGATACGCAGTATTTT
-	-	TRBV5-1	TRBJ2-3	CASSLVPGNTDTQYF	TGCGCCAGCAGCTTGGTTCCGGGGAACACAGATACGCAGTATTTT
few	-	TRBV12-3/TRBV12-4	TRBJ2-3	CASRIGPGDTQYF	TGTGCCAGCAGGATCGGACCTGGGGATACGCAGTATTTT
-	-	TRBV4-1	TRBJ2-5	CASSQDPGLPETQYF	TGCGCCAGCAGCCAAGACCCGGGCCTCCCGGAGACCCAGTACTTC
few	TRBD2	TRBV7-9	TRBJ2-5	CASSFLAGLQETQYF	TGTGCCAGCAGCTTTCTAGCGGGACTCCAAGAGACCCAGTACTTC
-	-	TRBV30	TRBJ1-1	CAWSQGYTEAFF	TGTGCCTGGAGCCAGGGCTACACTGAAGCTTTCTTT
-	-	TRBV11-3	TRBJ1-1	CASKSPGTEAFF	TGTGCCAGCAAATCCCCGGGCACAGAAGCTTTCTTT
few	-	TRBV10-2	TRBJ2-1	CASSWTDQYNEQFF	TGCGCCAGCTCTTGGACAGACCAGTACAATGAGCAGTTCTTC
-	TRBD1	TRBV15	TRBJ2-2	CAIRTGRTGELFF	TGTGCCATTCGGACAGGCCGCACCGGGGAGCTGTTTTTT
-	TRBD1	TRBV27	TRBJ1-5	CASSPTTGPQPQHF	TGTGCCAGCAGCCCGACGACAGGGCCCCAGCCCCAGCATTTT
many	TRBD2	TRBV27	TRBJ2-3	CASSLAGGRSDTQYF	TGTGCCAGCAGTTTAGCGGGGGGGCGGTCCGATACGCAGTATTTT
many	TRBD2	TRBV7-2	TRBJ2-3	CASSSPSGGEDTQYF	TGTGCCAGCAGTTCCCCTAGCGGGGGGGAGGATACGCAGTATTTT
-	-	TRBV14	TRBJ1-1	CASSQEYETQRNTEAFF	TGTGCCAGCAGCCAAGAGTACGAGACCCAAAGGAACACTGAAGCTTTCTTT
-	-	TRBV7-2	TRBJ1-2	CASSPGTDDYGYTF	TGTGCCAGCAGCCCAGGGACGGACGACTATGGCTACACCTTC
many	TRBD1	TRBV2	TRBJ2-1	CASKQGSSYNEQFF	TGTGCCAGCAAACAGGGGAGCTCCTACAATGAGCAGTTCTTC
-	TRBD2	TRBV7-6	TRBJ2-4	CASSLVASGGTKNIQYF	TGTGCCAGCAGCTTAGTTGCTAGCGGGGGAACCAAAAACATTCAGTACTTC
many	TRBD2	TRBV12-5	TRBJ2-1	CASGLGLANEQFF	TGTGCTAGTGGTTTGGGACTAGCTAATGAGCAGTTCTTC
many	TRBD1	TRBV27	TRBJ1-3	CASSLGQGTGNTIYF	TGTGCCAGCAGTCTCGGACAGGGTACAGGAAACACCATATATTTT
-	-	TRBV4-3	TRBJ2-3	CASSQGSRRLDTQYF	TGCGCCAGCAGCCAAGGGTCAAGGCGCCTAGATACGCAGTATTTT
few	-	TRBV29-1	TRBJ2-2	CSYWGDTGELFF	TGCAGCTATTGGGGTGACACCGGGGAGCTGTTTTTT